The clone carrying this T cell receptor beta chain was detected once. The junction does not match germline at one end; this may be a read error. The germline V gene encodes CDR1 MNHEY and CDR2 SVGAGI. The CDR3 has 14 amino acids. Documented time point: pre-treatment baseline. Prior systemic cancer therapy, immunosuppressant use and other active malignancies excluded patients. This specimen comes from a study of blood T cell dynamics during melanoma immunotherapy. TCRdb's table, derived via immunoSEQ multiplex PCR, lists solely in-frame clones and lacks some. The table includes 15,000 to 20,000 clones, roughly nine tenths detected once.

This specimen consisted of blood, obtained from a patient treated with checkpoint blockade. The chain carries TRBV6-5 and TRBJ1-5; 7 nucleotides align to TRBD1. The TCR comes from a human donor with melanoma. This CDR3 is CASKPTGPNRPQHF. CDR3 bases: TGTGCCAGCAAACCGACAGGGCCCAATCGGCCCCAGCATTTT.